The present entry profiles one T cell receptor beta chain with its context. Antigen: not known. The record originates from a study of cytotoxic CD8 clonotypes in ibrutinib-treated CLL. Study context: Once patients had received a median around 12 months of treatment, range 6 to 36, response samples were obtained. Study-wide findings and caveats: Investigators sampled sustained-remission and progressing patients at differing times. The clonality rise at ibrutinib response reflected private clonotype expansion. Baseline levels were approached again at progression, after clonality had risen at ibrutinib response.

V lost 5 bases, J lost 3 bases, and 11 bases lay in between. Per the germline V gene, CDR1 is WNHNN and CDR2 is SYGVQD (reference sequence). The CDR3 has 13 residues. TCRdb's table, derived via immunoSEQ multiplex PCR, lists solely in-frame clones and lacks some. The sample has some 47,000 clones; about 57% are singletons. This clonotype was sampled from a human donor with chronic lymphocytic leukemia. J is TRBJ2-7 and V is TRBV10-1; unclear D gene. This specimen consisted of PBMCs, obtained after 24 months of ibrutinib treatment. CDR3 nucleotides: TGCGCCAGCAGTCGAGGCTCTAACTACGAGCAGTACTTC. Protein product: CASSRGSNYEQYF.